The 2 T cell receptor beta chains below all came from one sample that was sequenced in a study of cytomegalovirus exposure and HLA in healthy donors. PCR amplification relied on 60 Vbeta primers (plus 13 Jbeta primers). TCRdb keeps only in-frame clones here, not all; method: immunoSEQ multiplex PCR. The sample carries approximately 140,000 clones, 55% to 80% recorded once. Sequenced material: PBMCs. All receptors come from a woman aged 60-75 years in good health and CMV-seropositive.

CDR3 sequence reads: CASVGLANTGELFF. The DNA of the CDR3 is TGTGCCAGCGTCGGACTAGCGAACACCGGGGAGCTGTTTTTT. J is TRBJ2-2 and V is TRBV6-1; TRBD2 matches 7 bases. With V trimmed by 8 bases and J by 0 bases, 3 bases remained unmatched. The CDR3 runs 14 residues. CDR1 MNHNS and CDR2 SASEGT come from the germline V gene.

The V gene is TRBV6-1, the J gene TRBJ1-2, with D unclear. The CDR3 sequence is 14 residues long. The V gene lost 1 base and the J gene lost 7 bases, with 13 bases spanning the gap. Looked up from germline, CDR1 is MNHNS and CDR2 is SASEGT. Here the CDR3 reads CASSEVVQIGGYTF. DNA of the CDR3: TGTGCCAGCAGTGAAGTGGTACAGATCGGTGGCTACACCTTC.